These 20 T cell receptor beta chains originate from one sample sequenced in a study of cytomegalovirus exposure and HLA in healthy donors. PCR amplification relied on 60 Vbeta primers (plus 13 Jbeta primers). Sequencing used immunoSEQ multiplex PCR; TCRdb keeps in-frame clones, though not all of them. Among some 150,000 clones listed, roughly 80% were seen once. The sample was PBMCs. These receptors came from a young man in good health and CMV-seronegative.

In DNA form, the CDR3 reads TGCGCCAGCAGCTTGAGAGGCGTGTGGGACACTGAAGCTTTCTTT. This encodes CASSLRGVWDTEAFF. The chain combines TRBV5-1 with TRBJ1-1; unclear D gene. In germline, CDR1 is SGHRS, CDR2 YFSETQ. The CDR3 sequence is 15 residues long. V shed 1 base and J shed 3 bases, with 13 bases lying between them.

V is TRBV7-9 and J is TRBJ2-5; 7 bases agree with TRBD1. V lost 6 bases to trimming and J lost 5 bases; unmatched junction nucleotides: 9. The CDR3 contains 14 residues. Germline-derived CDR1 and CDR2 are SEHNR and FQNEAQ (reference sequence). This CDR3 is CASRLTGDQETQYF. The CDR3 DNA sequence: TGTGCCAGCAGGTTAACAGGGGATCAGGAGACCCAGTACTTC.

The chain carries TRBV9 and TRBJ2-6, with no clear D. In germline, CDR1 is SGDLS, CDR2 YYNGEE. This CDR3 has 16 amino acids. The V and J ends lost 0 bases and 0 bases respectively, with 7 bases between them. The CDR3 DNA follows: TGTGCCAGCAGCGTAGCCAGGATCTCTGGGGCCAACGTCCTGACTTTC. It encodes CASSVARISGANVLTF. Together with reference TRBV9 and TRBJ2-6, the CDR3 gives the full variable domain: DSGVTQTPKHLITATGQRVTLRCSPRSGDLSVYWYQQSLDQGLQFLIQYYNGEERAKGNILERFSAQQFPDLHSELNLSSLELGDSALYFCASSVARISGANVLTFGAGSRLTVL.

This clone was detected a few times. The chain couples TRBV7-2 to TRBJ2-1; 7 bases align to TRBD2. The V and J ends lost 1 base and 8 bases, in that order; junction bases with no gene match: 8. CDR3 length equals 15 residues. From germline, CDR1 is SGHTA and CDR2 FQGNSA. CDR3 coding DNA: TGTGCCAGCAGCTTAGAGCGGCGGGAGATAGATGAGCAGTTCTTC. Translated: CASSLERREIDEQFF.

The rearrangement uses TRBV28 and TRBJ1-2; D is uncertain. V lost 2 bases to trimming and J lost 1 base, with 8 bases between them. Germline assignment: CDR1 MDHEN and CDR2 SYDVKM. The CDR3 runs to 14 residues. The CDR3 spells CASSLNRVNYGYTF. DNA of the CDR3: TGTGCCAGCAGTTTAAATCGGGTTAACTATGGCTACACCTTC.

The chain has TRBV25-1 and TRBJ1-2; tentative D call: TRBD1 (5 bases). Germline CDR1 and CDR2: MGHDK and SYGVNS. The CDR3 contains 14 residues. With 8 bases removed from V and 0 bases from J, the gap between germline ends came to 13 bases. CDR3 region: CASSRDGPNYGYTF. DNA for the CDR3: TGTGCCAGCTCGCGGGACGGCCCTAACTATGGCTACACCTTC.

The CDR3 protein is CASSSAGGRTDTQYF. CDR3 sequence (DNA): TGTGCCAGCAGCTCTGCCGGGGGTCGCACAGATACGCAGTATTTT. The chain uses TRBV7-9 and TRBJ2-3; perhaps TRBD2 as D (6 bases). Looked up from germline, CDR1 is SEHNR and CDR2 is FQNEAQ (reference sequence). Between the trimmed V and J ends, which lost 4 bases and 1 base, there was a span of 12 bases. The CDR3 consists of 15 residues.

This sequence joins TRBV10-3 and TRBJ2-1, with D possibly TRBD2 on 6 matching bases. Germline-derived CDR1 and CDR2 are ENHRY and SYGVKD. V lost 3 bases and J lost 5, with 14 bases in between. This CDR3 has 15 amino acids. CDR3 coding DNA: TGTGCCATCAGTGACCAACCCGGACTACACAATGAGCAGTTCTTC. It specifies CAISDQPGLHNEQFF.

This clone was found once. The chain uses TRBV6-5 and TRBJ2-5, with 7 bases aligning to TRBD2. This CDR3 has 11 amino acids. With V trimmed by 2 bases and J by 9 bases, 0 bases remained unmatched. Germline CDR1 reads MNHEY; CDR2 reads SVGAGI. The CDR3 sequence is CASSYGGAQYF. CDR3 DNA sequence: TGTGCCAGCAGTTACGGGGGGGCCCAGTACTTC.

CDR3 sequence (DNA): TGTGCCAGCAGCCACAGGGGTAGTAGCTATGGCTACACCTTC. Amino acid sequence: CASSHRGSSYGYTF. This chain joins TRBV7-8 and TRBJ1-2, with TRBD1 identical over 7 bases. This CDR3 contains 14 residues. Germline V CDR1 and CDR2: SGHVS, FQNEAQ. The V segment lost 5 bases and the J segment 4 bases; nucleotides outside the gene matches: 7.

The chain joins TRBV5-4 to TRBJ1-2; 7 positions match TRBD1. After removal of 4 bases from V and 6 bases from J, the junction contained 12 bases not matched to a gene. This CDR3 has 15 amino acids. Per the germline V gene, CDR1 is SGHNT and CDR2 is YYREEE (reference sequence). The CDR3 protein is CASSPERQGWDGYTF. The CDR3 nucleotides read TGTGCCAGCAGCCCGGAACGACAGGGATGGGATGGCTACACCTTC.

This chain joins TRBV10-2 and TRBJ1-5; D is unresolved. V was clipped by 1 base and J by 4 bases, with 8 bases between them. Germline V gives CDR1 WSHSY, CDR2 SAAADI. The length of the CDR3 is 14 residues. CDR3 sequence reads: CASSEWYWNQPQHF. CDR3 bases: TGCGCCAGCAGTGAGTGGTACTGGAATCAGCCCCAGCATTTT.

This chain links TRBV27 with TRBJ1-5; the match to TRBD1 covers 8 bases. V trimming: 5 bases; J trimming: 7 bases; junction bases outside the gene matches: 13. This CDR3 contains 16 residues. Germline V gene sequence: CDR1 MNHEY, CDR2 SMNVEV (reference sequence). The CDR3 here is CASSPRGGTGGQPQHF. In DNA, the CDR3 is TGTGCCAGCAGTCCTCGAGGGGGAACAGGGGGACAGCCCCAGCATTTT.

This clone was detected once. The J gene is TRBJ1-3, the V gene TRBV6-5; no clear D. Germline V lookup: CDR1 MNHEY, CDR2 SVGAGI. The CDR3 runs 15 residues. V lost 5 bases, J lost 0 bases, and 11 bases lay in between. The DNA of the CDR3 is TGTGCCAGCAGTAGGAGGGCAGGCTCTGGAAACACCATATATTTT. Translating it yields CASSRRAGSGNTIYF.

The CDR3 protein is CASSLETVYGYTF. The CDR3 DNA reads TGTGCCAGCAGCCTAGAAACGGTTTATGGCTACACCTTC. The V call is TRBV7-9, the J call TRBJ1-2; D gene uncertain. Trimming took 5 bases from V and 5 from J, leaving 12 bases between them. Germline values: CDR1 SEHNR, CDR2 FQNEAQ (reference sequence). This CDR3 is built from 13 residues.

The chain has TRBV15 and TRBJ1-2, with 7 bases that match TRBD1. The CDR3 sequence is 14 residues long. CDR1 and CDR2 (germline): LNHNV, YYDKDF (reference sequence). V was pared by 3 bases and J by 8 bases, with 9 bases of the junction left unmatched. The DNA for the CDR3 is TGTGCCACCAGCAGGCCCAGACAGGGAGGAGGCTACACCTTC. Its protein product is CATSRPRQGGGYTF.

V usage is TRBV28 and J usage is TRBJ1-5; D not resolved. V was trimmed by 6 bases and J by 4 bases, leaving 13 bases between them. The CDR3 is made up of 14 amino acids. The V gene's germline CDR1 is MDHEN and CDR2 SYDVKM. The CDR3 DNA follows: TGTGCCAGCAGCCAAACCGCGACTAATCAGCCCCAGCATTTT. Protein sequence: CASSQTATNQPQHF.

As regards this clone: Other DNA sequences in this sample translate to the same CDR3. The J gene is TRBJ2-3, the V gene TRBV5-4; 8 nucleotides line up with TRBD1. V was clipped by 4 bases and J by 1 base; unmatched bases: 5. The germline CDR1 and CDR2 sequences are SGHNT and YYREEE (reference sequence). The CDR3 sequence is 15 residues long. CDR3 residues: CASSLGQGGTDTQYF. CDR3 DNA sequence: TGTGCCAGCAGCCTCGGACAGGGCGGCACAGATACGCAGTATTTT.

Only a few counts were recorded for this clone. The chain carries TRBV19 and TRBJ1-5; no clear D gene. Germline V gene lookup returns CDR1 LNHDA and CDR2 SQIVND (reference sequence). The CDR3 spans 14 residues. Trimming took off 3 bases at V and 7 bases at J, with 13 bases between the two ends. The CDR3 sequence: CASSMGGRNQPQHF. The DNA for the CDR3 is TGTGCCAGTAGTATGGGCGGGCGTAACCAGCCCCAGCATTTT.

The chain recombines TRBV7-7 with TRBJ2-3; no clear D gene. Trimming removed 8 bases at V and 5 bases at J, with 17 bases between. Germline CDR1 and CDR2: SSHAT and FNYEAQ (reference sequence). This CDR3 has 14 residues. CDR3 nucleotide sequence: TGTGCCAGCTCTCCCCACCAAGCTGGAGATACGCAGTATTTT. It translates to CASSPHQAGDTQYF.